A selection of T cell receptor beta chains follows, all from one sample in a study of blood T cell repertoires in COVID-19. Using immunoSEQ multiplex PCR, the repertoire was profiled, and TCRdb retains in-frame clones only, with some absent. The profile shows fewer than 250,000 clones, roughly 84% of them singletons. Sample: peripheral blood. These receptors all come from a man aged 30 to 39 with active or convalescent COVID-19. Both conserved end residues are part of each CDR3. A D gene is named only where the DNA matches it firmly. Clone size appears in some rows only: once, few, many, or a class for an expanded clone.

D gene	V gene	clone size	J gene	CDR3 DNA	CDR3 protein
-	TRBV5-1	-	TRBJ2-7	TGCGCCAGCAGCGGCCGGGACATTTCCTACGAGCAGTACTTC	CASSGRDISYEQYF
-	TRBV19	-	TRBJ1-4	TGTGCCAGTAGTTTGGACAGCTTTGAAAAACTGTTTTTT	CASSLDSFEKLFF
TRBD1	TRBV28	-	TRBJ2-7	TGTGCCAGCAGATCACAGGGGCCGCTCTACGAGCAGTACTTC	CASRSQGPLYEQYF
TRBD1	TRBV11-2	-	TRBJ2-7	TGTGCCAGCAGCTTAGAACAGGGGCACTACGAGCAGTACTTC	CASSLEQGHYEQYF
-	TRBV2	-	TRBJ1-2	TGTGCCAGCAGTGGGAGACAGGCTCTGTATGGCTACACCTTC	CASSGRQALYGYTF
-	TRBV20-1	-	TRBJ2-2	TGCAGTGCTTCAAACGGGGAGCTGTTTTTT	CSASNGELFF
TRBD1	TRBV6-5	-	TRBJ1-6	TGTGCCAGCAGGACAGGGAGTGGTTCACCCCTCCACTTT	CASRTGSGSPLHF
TRBD2	TRBV11-3	-	TRBJ2-2	TGTGCCAGCTTTAAGCGGGAGGGTCGGCTGTTTTTT	CASFKREGRLFF
-	TRBV2	-	TRBJ2-5	TGTGCCAGCGGCGTGGGGCAGAAGGTAGAGACCCAGTACTTC	CASGVGQKVETQYF
-	TRBV19	once	TRBJ2-3	TGTGCCAGTAGTGGGTACCGGACAGAGATCACAGATACGCAGTATTTT	CASSGYRTEITDTQYF
-	TRBV4-3	few	TRBJ1-4	TGCGCCAGCAGCCAACTCCCAGGGATGAATGAAAAACTGTTTTTT	CASSQLPGMNEKLFF
-	TRBV12-3/TRBV12-4	-	TRBJ2-7	TGTGCCAGCAGTCTTAGCTCCGAGCAGTACTTC	CASSLSSEQYF
-	TRBV10-2	few	TRBJ1-5	TGCGCCAGCAGTGAGCAGGGGATAGTGGCCCAGCATTTT	CASSEQGIVAQHF
-	TRBV28	few	TRBJ1-1	TGTGCCAGCAAGTTTTCGCGGGATTACTCTGAAGCTTTCTTT	CASKFSRDYSEAFF
-	TRBV28	-	TRBJ1-3	TGTGCCAGCACCGAAGCAGGGGCGAGGGGAAACACCATATATTTT	CASTEAGARGNTIYF
-	TRBV28	-	TRBJ1-1	TGTGCCAGCAGTTGGGGCCGCACTGAAGCTTTCTTT	CASSWGRTEAFF
-	TRBV27	-	TRBJ1-4	TGTGCCAGCAGTTTAACAGGGTATGGGGGCGGGGGTGAAAAACTGTTTTTT	CASSLTGYGGGGEKLFF
-	TRBV2	-	TRBJ2-7	TGTGCCAGCAGCCTATCAGGGTACGAGCAGTACTTC	CASSLSGYEQYF
TRBD2	TRBV5-4	-	TRBJ2-2	TGTGCCAGCAGCCTCACTAGCGGGAGGGCCACCGGGGAGCTGTTTTTT	CASSLTSGRATGELFF
-	TRBV13	-	TRBJ2-3	TGTGCCAGCAGCCCCGGGGTTAGTGATACGCAGTATTTT	CASSPGVSDTQYF
TRBD2	TRBV10-2	-	TRBJ2-3	TGCGCCAGCAGTGAGTTGCTAGCGGACCCCACAGATACGCAGTATTTT	CASSELLADPTDTQYF
TRBD2	TRBV27	-	TRBJ2-1	TGTGCCAGCAGTTTATTAGCGGGCTCCTACAATGAGCAGTTCTTC	CASSLLAGSYNEQFF
-	TRBV24-1	-	TRBJ1-1	TGTGCCACCAGCGGACAGCCCGGTGAAGCTTTCTTT	CATSGQPGEAFF
TRBD1	TRBV19	-	TRBJ2-3	TGTGCCACCTCGACAGGGCTGAGCACAGATACGCAGTATTTT	CATSTGLSTDTQYF
TRBD1	TRBV19	few	TRBJ1-4	TGTGCCAGTAGTATGTCTGCGACAGGGTGGGAAAAACTGTTTTTT	CASSMSATGWEKLFF
-	TRBV7-8	few	TRBJ1-5	TGTGCCAGCAGCTTAGCGCAGGGTGATCAGCCCCAGCATTTT	CASSLAQGDQPQHF
TRBD1	TRBV14	few	TRBJ2-3	TGTGCCAGCAGCTTTGACAGGGGGACAGATACGCAGTATTTT	CASSFDRGTDTQYF
-	TRBV7-2	-	TRBJ1-4	TGTGCCAGCAGCCAGGGAGGGGCTAATGAAAAACTGTTTTTT	CASSQGGANEKLFF
TRBD1	TRBV6-5	-	TRBJ1-6	TGTGCCAGCAGCCCCGGGACAGTGAATTCACCCCTCCACTTT	CASSPGTVNSPLHF
TRBD1	TRBV7-2	once	TRBJ1-2	TGTGCCAGCAGCTTAAGAGGGACAGGGCTAGGGCAAATCTATGGCTACACCTTC	CASSLRGTGLGQIYGYTF
-	TRBV4-3	-	TRBJ1-1	TGCGCCAGCAGCCGCAGGGGCGTCACTGAAGCTTTCTTT	CASSRRGVTEAFF
-	TRBV4-3	-	TRBJ2-7	TGCGCCAGCAGCCAAGGGCGGACACCTCTGTCGTACCCCACCTACGAGCAGTACTTC	CASSQGRTPLSYPTYEQYF
-	TRBV28	few	TRBJ1-5	TGTGCCAGCATTCCCCTGGGGGCAGCGCTCAATCAGCCCCAGCATTTT	CASIPLGAALNQPQHF
-	TRBV7-2	-	TRBJ2-5	TGTGCCAGCAGCCCGGTGTATCTCGAGACCCAGTACTTC	CASSPVYLETQYF
TRBD1	TRBV6-5	once	TRBJ1-5	TGTGCCAGCAGAGGGACAGGGGGCAATCAGCCCCAGCATTTT	CASRGTGGNQPQHF
TRBD2	TRBV10-3	-	TRBJ2-5	TGTGCCATCAGTGAGGGAGCGGGGTCCCAAGAGACCCAGTACTTC	CAISEGAGSQETQYF
TRBD1	TRBV19	-	TRBJ1-2	TGTGCCAGTAGTCTCGGGACAGGGAAAGCTAACTATGGCTACACCTTC	CASSLGTGKANYGYTF
TRBD1	TRBV19	-	TRBJ1-4	TGTGCCAGTAGTTCGACAGGGGGAGGAAAACTGTTTTTT	CASSSTGGGKLFF
-	TRBV2	-	TRBJ2-1	TGTGCCAGCAGTGAGAGACTAGGTGGGTTCTTC	CASSERLGGFF
TRBD2	TRBV30	-	TRBJ2-7	TGTGCCTGGGGACTAGCGGGCGAGCAGTACTTC	CAWGLAGEQYF
TRBD2	TRBV9	-	TRBJ2-5	TGTGCCAGCAGCTCATTAGCGGGAGCGGGGGAGACCCAGTACTTC	CASSSLAGAGETQYF
-	TRBV19	-	TRBJ1-1	TGTGCCAGCTGCCAGGAGGGGGGCGGGGGCACTGAAGCTTTCTTT	CASCQEGGGGTEAFF
-	TRBV28	-	TRBJ1-1	TGTGCCAGCACTATGAACACTGAAGCTTTCTTT	CASTMNTEAFF
-	TRBV19	once	TRBJ2-3	TGTGCCAGTAGTCCTGGTTGGGCTAGCTCGGCAGATACGCAGTATTTT	CASSPGWASSADTQYF
-	TRBV20-1	-	TRBJ2-7	TGCAGTGCTCAGACAGATTACGAGCAGTACTTC	CSAQTDYEQYF
TRBD2	TRBV2	-	TRBJ2-7	TGTGCCAGCATTGGGGGACTAGCGGGAGTATCCCCCCCAGGCGAGCAGTACTTC	CASIGGLAGVSPPGEQYF
-	TRBV6-5	-	TRBJ1-2	TGTGCCAGCAGTAGGACTGGGGATGGCTACACCTTC	CASSRTGDGYTF
-	TRBV6-5	-	TRBJ1-4	TGTGCCAGCAGTTACGGGGGGGCTGATGAAAAACTGTTTTTT	CASSYGGADEKLFF
TRBD2	TRBV7-9	-	TRBJ2-1	TGTGCCAGCAGCGCGGGACTAGCGGGTCGTAGGCAGTTCTTC	CASSAGLAGRRQFF